Below, 23 T cell receptor beta chains from the same sample are listed, as sequenced in a study of T cell responses to AZD1222 COVID-19 vaccine. Only in-frame clones appear in the TCRdb table, and some are missing; sequencing was by immunoSEQ multiplex PCR. This sample has tens of thousands of clones, with roughly 84% found just once. Specimen: peripheral blood, collected on day 0 of AZD1222 vaccination. All receptors derive from an adult in good health.

The chain combines TRBV2 with TRBJ1-6; D ambiguous. Trimming removed 6 bases from V and 7 bases from J, with 13 bases in between. The CDR3 runs 14 residues. CDR1 is SNHLY and CDR2 is FYNNEI in the germline V gene. The CDR3 here is CASRGDTNNSPLHF. The CDR3, as DNA: TGTGCCAGCAGGGGTGATACAAACAATTCACCCCTCCACTTT. The full variable domain, its missing parts supplied by reference TRBV2 and TRBJ1-6, is EPEVTQTPSHQVTQMGQEVILRCVPISNHLYFYWYRQILGQKVEFLVSFYNNEISEKSEIFDDQFSVERPDGSNFTLKIRSTKLEDSAMYFCASRGDTNNSPLHFGNGTRLTVT.

This chain links TRBV25-1 with TRBJ1-2; 9 positions agree with TRBD1. V lost 4 bases and J lost 8; bases outside the gene matches: 8. Germline V gene sequence: CDR1 MGHDK, CDR2 SYGVNS. This CDR3 has 14 residues. DNA for the CDR3: TGTGCCAGCAGTGGGGCCGGGACAGGGCACGGCTACACCTTC. This codes for CASSGAGTGHGYTF.

The V call is TRBV4-3, the J call TRBJ2-3; 7 bases match TRBD2. This CDR3 has 16 amino acids. V was clipped by 0 bases and J by 3 bases; unmatched bases: 6. Per germline, CDR1 LGHNA and CDR2 YSLEER. CDR3 sequence (DNA): TGCGCCAGCAGCCAAGACGGCGGGGGAGGTACAGATACGCAGTATTTT. Its protein is CASSQDGGGGTDTQYF.

J is TRBJ1-4 and V is TRBV4-3; TRBD1 aligns across 10 bases. Germline CDR1 is LGHNA and CDR2 is YSLEER. The CDR3 runs to 17 residues. J gave up 3 bases and V 4 bases, and 8 bases lay outside the gene matches. For the CDR3, the DNA is TGCGCCAGCAGCCCGCGACAGGGGGCCTGGGCTAATGAAAAACTGTTTTTT. Translated: CASSPRQGAWANEKLFF.

CDR3 residues: CASSYRQGQRGYTF. The DNA of the CDR3 is TGTGCCAGCAGCTACCGACAGGGGCAACGTGGCTACACCTTC. The chain combines TRBV9 with TRBJ1-2; 8 positions agree with TRBD1. With 4 bases clipped from V and 7 bases from J, the junction kept 9 bases outside the gene matches. Germline loops: CDR1 SGDLS, CDR2 YYNGEE. CDR3 length: 14 residues.

The chain couples TRBV7-9 to TRBJ2-7; TRBD2 matches 7 bases. Germline values: CDR1 SEHNR, CDR2 FQNEAQ (reference sequence). The CDR3 is 13 residues long. V was clipped by 0 bases and J by 6 bases; unmatched bases: 2. CDR3 nucleotide sequence: TGTGCCAGCAGCTTAGCGGGGGGGTCCGAGCAGTACTTC. It encodes CASSLAGGSEQYF.

The chain carries TRBV3-1 (or the pseudogene TRBV3-2) and TRBJ2-7; 9 nucleotides line up with TRBD1. The CDR3 length is 13 residues. Losses at the gene ends were 6 bases for V and 4 bases for J; bases not matched to a gene: 4. Germline CDR1 reads LGHDT; CDR2 reads YNNKEL (reference sequence). The CDR3 DNA is TGTGCCAGCAGGGCGGGACAGGGTTACGAGCAGTACTTC. Protein product: CASRAGQGYEQYF.

This chain connects TRBV2 to TRBJ1-5; D perhaps matches TRBD1 (6 bases). The V gene's germline CDR1 is SNHLY and CDR2 FYNNEI. Trimming removed 4 bases at V and 7 bases at J, with 17 bases between. This CDR3 has 15 residues. The CDR3 region is CASSGKQGRGQPQHF. The CDR3 region has the DNA TGTGCCAGCAGTGGAAAACAGGGACGCGGCCAGCCCCAGCATTTT.

About this clone itself: An end of the junction does not agree with germline; a read error may underlie this. V and J are TRBV30 and TRBJ2-1, with 13 bases lining up with TRBD2. The CDR3 runs to 13 residues. Germline CDR1 is GTSNPN and CDR2 is SVGIG (reference sequence). This CDR3 is CSIGLAGENEQFF. The CDR3 DNA reads TGCTCAATAGGACTAGCGGGGGAAAATGAGCAGTTCTTC.

This clone was observed a few times. The identical CDR3 is also encoded by other nucleotide sequences in the sample. This chain connects TRBV30 to TRBJ1-2; TRBD1 might be the D (5 bases). The CDR3 has 13 amino acids. Trimming took 3 bases from V and 8 from J, leaving 16 bases between them. Germline-derived CDR1 and CDR2 are GTSNPN and SVGIG (reference sequence). CDR3 sequence (DNA): TGTGCCTGGAGGGCGGGACGGGAGAAGGGCTACACCTTC. The encoded protein is CAWRAGREKGYTF.

V gene TRBV4-1 combines with J gene TRBJ1-2, with a tentative D call TRBD1 (5 bases). Germline values: CDR1 MGHRA, CDR2 YSYEKL. The CDR3 runs 13 residues. Between the trimmed V and J ends, which lost 3 bases and 7 bases, there was a span of 12 bases. The CDR3 coding sequence is TGCGCCAGCAGCCAGGGGGTATCCTTTGGCTACACCTTC. As protein: CASSQGVSFGYTF.

The V and J genes are TRBV2 and TRBJ2-5; D is undetermined. Trimming removed 1 base at V and 0 bases at J, with 3 bases between. This CDR3 is 13 amino acids long. Germline assignment: CDR1 SNHLY and CDR2 FYNNEI. CDR3 DNA sequence: TGTGCCAGCAGTGAAGACAACCAAGAGACCCAGTACTTC. It translates to CASSEDNQETQYF.

Remarks on this clone: This CDR3 is also generated by other DNA sequences in the sample. The rearrangement uses TRBV5-1 and TRBJ2-6; D may correspond to TRBD1 or TRBD2 (5 bases each). This CDR3 is built from 14 residues. Trimming left V 7 bases short and J 4 bases short, with 12 bases between. Germline loops: CDR1 SGHRS, CDR2 YFSETQ. The chain's CDR3 is CASGQGDGANVLTF. CDR3 nucleotide sequence: TGCGCCAGCGGTCAAGGGGACGGGGCCAACGTCCTGACTTTC.

The V and J genes are TRBV4-3 and TRBJ1-1; D is undetermined. The CDR3 extends over 14 amino acids. The germline V and J ends were trimmed by 0 bases and 0 bases, with 5 bases remaining between them. Germline assignment: CDR1 LGHNA and CDR2 YSLEER. CDR3 sequence (DNA): TGCGCCAGCAGCCAAGAACCGGTGAACACTGAAGCTTTCTTT. Its protein is CASSQEPVNTEAFF.

The J gene is TRBJ2-7, the V gene TRBV6-1, with D hard to call. Germline lookup yields CDR1 MNHNS and CDR2 SASEGT. This CDR3 comprises 14 residues. V shed 3 bases and J shed 0 bases, with 9 bases lying between them. CDR3 nucleotides: TGTGCCAGCAGTGACATCCTAAGCTCCTACGAGCAGTACTTC. Its protein product is CASSDILSSYEQYF.

The gene calls are TRBV18 and TRBJ1-3, with D possibly TRBD1 on 5 matching bases. The CDR3 loop spans 17 amino acids. Germline CDR1 reads KGHSH; CDR2 reads LQKENI. V was clipped by 2 bases and J by 0 bases, with 14 bases between them. The DNA of the CDR3 is TGTGCCAGCTCACCAAGTATCGGGGGACTCTCTGGAAACACCATATATTTT. It yields the protein CASSPSIGGLSGNTIYF.

The rearrangement joins TRBV2 to TRBJ1-5, with D possibly being TRBD1 (6 bases). Germline V gene lookup returns CDR1 SNHLY and CDR2 FYNNEI. The CDR3 is made up of 12 amino acids. Trimming removed 10 bases from V and 1 base from J, with 8 bases in between. Here the CDR3 reads CAIGQSNQPQHF. The CDR3 bases are TGTGCCATCGGACAGAGCAATCAGCCCCAGCATTTT. Using reference TRBV2 and TRBJ1-5 for the parts outside the CDR3, the full variable domain is EPEVTQTPSHQVTQMGQEVILRCVPISNHLYFYWYRQILGQKVEFLVSFYNNEISEKSEIFDDQFSVERPDGSNFTLKIRSTKLEDSAMYFCAIGQSNQPQHFGDGTRLSIL.

The chain carries TRBV28 and TRBJ1-2, with D unclear. Germline values: CDR1 MDHEN, CDR2 SYDVKM. The CDR3 covers 16 residues. V was clipped by 2 bases and J by 3 bases, with 16 bases between them. The CDR3 protein is CASSLNSGIHHYGYTF. The CDR3 DNA reads as TGTGCCAGCAGTTTAAACTCAGGAATACACCACTATGGCTACACCTTC.

J is TRBJ2-5 and V is TRBV5-5, with D perhaps matching TRBD2 (6 bases). From germline, CDR1 is SGHKS and CDR2 YYEKEE (reference sequence). The length of the CDR3 is 13 residues. Trimming took 2 bases from V and 5 from J, leaving 10 bases between them. The CDR3 here is CASSFGGRETQYF. The CDR3 DNA is TGTGCCAGCAGCTTTGGGGGGAGGGAGACCCAGTACTTC.

This clone has just a few counts. V and J are TRBV7-2 and TRBJ2-7; D is tentatively TRBD1 or TRBD2 (5 bases each). Germline loops: CDR1 SGHTA, CDR2 FQGNSA. Deletions cut 4 bases from V and 2 bases from J, with 12 bases between. The CDR3 consists of 14 residues. CDR3 loop: CASSSRDGPYEQYF. The CDR3 coding sequence is TGTGCCAGCAGCTCCCGGGACGGGCCCTACGAGCAGTACTTC.

This clone was seen only once. The rearrangement joins TRBV5-1 to TRBJ1-5; D gene ambiguous. V lost 0 bases and J 0 bases, leaving 7 bases between the germline ends. From germline, CDR1 is SGHRS and CDR2 YFSETQ. The CDR3 sequence is 15 residues long. The CDR3, as DNA: TGCGCCAGCAGCTTGGAGGGAGTTAGCAATCAGCCCCAGCATTTT. Translation: CASSLEGVSNQPQHF. The full variable domain, with the rest looked up from reference TRBV5-1 and TRBJ1-5, is KAGVTQTPRYLIKTRGQQVTLSCSPISGHRSVSWYQQTPGQGLQFLFEYFSETQRNKGNFPGRFSGRQFSNSRSEMNVSTLELGDSALYLCASSLEGVSNQPQHFGDGTRLSIL.

The rearrangement uses TRBV5-1 and TRBJ2-3; the match to TRBD1 covers 7 bases. This CDR3 region has 15 residues. V shed 0 bases and J 5 bases; nucleotides not matched to a gene: 6. The V gene's germline CDR1 is SGHRS and CDR2 YFSETQ. CDR3 loop: CASSLEAGGGDTQYF. The DNA for the CDR3 is TGCGCCAGCAGCTTGGAGGCAGGGGGTGGAGATACGCAGTATTTT.

V usage is TRBV30 and J usage is TRBJ1-1, with a weak D call TRBD1 (6 bases). Deletions cut 4 bases from V and 7 bases from J, with 16 bases between. This CDR3 is 13 amino acids long. Germline assignment: CDR1 GTSNPN and CDR2 SVGIG (reference sequence). CDR3 nucleotides: TGTGCCTGGAAGGAGCGGGGGGCAGGTGAAGCTTTCTTT. It encodes CAWKERGAGEAFF.